The clone carrying this T cell receptor (beta chain) was recorded at least ten times. Its antigen is unknown. Germline lookup yields CDR1 MNHNY and CDR2 SVGAGI (reference sequence). V lost 2 bases to trimming and J lost 6 bases, with 5 bases between them. The CDR3 consists of 11 residues. The iRepertoire nested amplicon-rescue multiplex PCR amplified TCR alpha and beta CDR3s from RNA. TCRdb redid the calling of the multiplex PCR reads with MiXCR, one entry per CDR3 protein. The sample has roughly 120,000 distinct CDR3 sequences; roughly 24% are singletons. These data are taken from a study of glioma-infiltrating T cells. Study results and limitations: Gliomas, especially low-grade, showed above-expected tissue-blood divergence; non-neoplastic patients showed below. Only very few CDR3 sequences appeared in both tissue and blood.

The chain is built from TRBV6-6 and TRBJ2-7; the D is unclear. Sequencing input: glioma tissue, nonneoplastic brain tissue, or PBMCs (not recorded which). This clonotype was sampled from a human donor with low-grade glioma or glioblastoma, undergoing nonglioma brain surgery, or in good health (not recorded which). The CDR3 sequence is CASSYTGEQYF. The CDR3, as DNA: TGTGCCAGCAGTTACACGGGCGAGCAGTACTTC.